The TCR beta chain described here comes from a study of shared clonotypes between healthy human individuals (dated by TCRdb to 2019 to 2021). With regard to the full study: The cohort included three men and a couple of women between 18 and 49 years of age. For each donor, three plates each were used for CD4 naive and CD4 memory, two plates were used for CD8 naive, and one plate was used for CD8 memory. The study deeply sequenced blood TCR repertoires of five healthy adults to estimate repertoire size and the extent of clonotype sharing between individuals. Different laboratories and diverse techniques were used to prepare libraries and sequence TCR repertoires, to increase sequencing depth and limit assay-specific biases. Each donor's leukapheresis produced roughly between roughly 0.85 and 10 billion PBMCs.

CDR3 length: 15 amino acids, cysteine to phenylalanine. Only CDR3 DNA remains: 45 bases, in frame from the first base. The germline V gene yields KGHSH for CDR1 and LQKENI for CDR2. V and J are trimmed by 5 bases and 4 bases, and the gene matches miss 7 bases of the junction. Donors were healthy HIV-negative adults with no recently reported acute infections or vaccinations. Only Caucasian adults living in Nashville, Tennessee, USA were represented among the donors. CD4+ T cells were enriched through magnetic negative selection, after which naive cells were positively selected on CD45RA and the remaining negative fraction served as the memory subset. Blood was collected by leukapheresis, and PBMCs were isolated by Ficoll-Histopaque density gradient centrifugation and then cryopreserved in liquid nitrogen vapor phase. Analytical flow cytometry was used to check the purity and quantity of every magnetically sorted T cell population. Each sorted fraction had its genomic DNA isolated and then quantified by UV absorbance on a Nanodrop 2000c.

Study-level results and caveats: Incomplete sequencing was indicated by rarefaction of sorted-subset datasets, despite the large sequencing depth. Because the study included only a small number of donors, the genetic and exposure-history diversity represented was limited. Based on pairwise subsampling, the degree of clonotype sharing among donors was expected to be affected by sequencing depth. Across a few donors, roughly 5.4% of naive CD4, 3% to 4% of naive CD8, around 2.5% of memory CD4, and about 0.4% of memory CD8 clonotypes were shared. Estimated clonotype richness was generally larger for naive than for memory subsets. Compared with non-shared clonotypes, clonotypes shared by all four sorted-subset donors had higher generation probabilities. Sampling was restricted to blood, and TCR repertoires in tissue are likely to differ from TCR repertoires in blood.

The table lists this clone with a count of one. Its cognate antigen has yet to be identified. One base away there is no much larger clone; base qualities are not given. Using the deep immunoSEQ assay, TCR CDR3 regions were amplified from genomic DNA by multiplex PCR. Extracted genomic DNA from each cell subset was spread evenly across all wells of several immunoSEQ 96-well plates, with each plate serving as a replicate. For sorted subsets, each replicate PCR was loaded with about 0.2 ug genomic DNA, equivalent to 25,000 to 30,000 T cell genomes. Purified libraries were quantified with a Qubit 3.0 fluorometer, sized on a Bioanalyzer 2100, and re-quantified with the KAPA Library Quantification kit. Every immunoSEQ 96-well plate was sequenced on a separate single-read 150-cycle Illumina NextSeq 550 flow cell. Per the original workflow: Because the immunoSEQ output included only junctional sequences and no quality scores, the filtering could not be the same as the filtering used for full-length reads. To assign V/J genes and CDR3, sequences were annotated using PyIR, a Python wrapper for IgBLAST v1.9, with IMGT germline references. Reads with weak V/J assignments (E-value above 1e-6), missing CDR3, stop codons, out-of-frame junctions, or ambiguous translated residues were removed. V3J clonotypes were defined as sequences sharing an identical inferred V gene, J gene, and CDR3 amino acid sequence. Percentage overlap between repertoires was computed as shared unique clonotypes divided by the size of the smaller repertoire. Richness of each repertoire was evaluated using RTK rarefaction, the Chao1 estimator, and Recon v2.1 estimates of unobserved clonotypes. OLGA was used to compute generation probabilities for all TCRbeta clonotypes that the gDNA method yielded from a handful of donors. TCRdb's version of the immuneACCESS table is confined to in-frame rearrangements and falls short of the full clone set. An unresolved V gene accounts for under half of the shortfall where checked; the remainder is of unknown origin. Clone size and V and J calls were adopted from that table, with D and trimming inferred from the DNA. For this sample the table gives 800,000 to 1,200,000 clones, of which 75% to 80% were detected only once. The top ten hold approximately 0.5% of the sample.

The rearrangement combines TRBV18 with TRBJ2-2; 7 bases in the middle match TRBD1. This clonotype was sampled from a young man in good health. Some clones in this sample may be carry-over from other donors' samples. Input material: memory CD4+ T cells from PBMCs. The sample's cell subset or site, from its label and the paper: CD45RA-negative fraction. The sequenced DNA: TGTGCCAGCTCAGCCGGGACAGATCGCACCGGGGAGCTGTTTTTT. This codes for CASSAGTDRTGELFF.